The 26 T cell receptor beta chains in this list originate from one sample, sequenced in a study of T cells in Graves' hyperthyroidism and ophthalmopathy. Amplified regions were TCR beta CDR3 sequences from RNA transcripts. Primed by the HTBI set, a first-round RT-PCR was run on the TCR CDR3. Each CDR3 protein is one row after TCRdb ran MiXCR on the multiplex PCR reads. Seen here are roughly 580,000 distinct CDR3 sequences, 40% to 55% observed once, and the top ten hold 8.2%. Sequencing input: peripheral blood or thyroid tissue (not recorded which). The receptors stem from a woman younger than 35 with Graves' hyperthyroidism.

This CDR3 reads CASRLNRGQPQHF. The CDR3 DNA sequence: TGTGCCAGCAGACTGAACAGGGGGCAGCCCCAGCATTTT. This chain links TRBV7-8 with TRBJ1-5; 8 positions agree with TRBD1. The length of the CDR3 is 13 residues. The ends lost 6 bases at V and 7 bases at J; junction bases unmatched: 5. The germline V gene has CDR1 SGHVS and CDR2 FQNEAQ.

The chain's CDR3 is CASSSGTRGYEQYF. CDR3 nucleotide sequence: TGCGCCAGCAGTTCCGGGACTAGAGGCTACGAGCAGTACTTC. V gene TRBV5-1 combines with J gene TRBJ2-7; 8 bases are a match to TRBD2. V lost 5 bases and J lost 3; bases outside the gene matches: 7. The CDR3 is made up of 14 amino acids. Germline V gene data show CDR1 as SGHRS and CDR2 as YFSETQ.

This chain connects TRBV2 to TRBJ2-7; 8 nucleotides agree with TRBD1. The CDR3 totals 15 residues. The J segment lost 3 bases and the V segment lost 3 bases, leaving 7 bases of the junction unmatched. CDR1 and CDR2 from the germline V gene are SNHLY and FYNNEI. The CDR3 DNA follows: TGTGCCAGCAGTGATGAAGACAGGGGCCTCTACGAGCAGTACTTC. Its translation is CASSDEDRGLYEQYF.

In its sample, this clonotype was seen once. CDR3 amino acids: CASSSGPPPGQFF. CDR3 bases: TGTGCCAGCAGCTCAGGACCCCCGCCTGGGCAGTTCTTC. The chain links TRBV7-9 to TRBJ2-1, with D uncertain. The CDR3 length is 13 residues. V shed 4 bases and J shed 12 bases, with 16 bases lying between them. CDR1 SEHNR and CDR2 FQNEAQ come from the germline V gene (reference sequence).

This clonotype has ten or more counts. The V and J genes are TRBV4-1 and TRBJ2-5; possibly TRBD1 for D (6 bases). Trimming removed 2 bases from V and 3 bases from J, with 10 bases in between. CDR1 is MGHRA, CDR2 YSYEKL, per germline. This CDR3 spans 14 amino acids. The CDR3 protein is CASSQPNREETQYF. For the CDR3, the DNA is TGCGCCAGCAGCCAACCAAACAGGGAAGAGACCCAGTACTTC.

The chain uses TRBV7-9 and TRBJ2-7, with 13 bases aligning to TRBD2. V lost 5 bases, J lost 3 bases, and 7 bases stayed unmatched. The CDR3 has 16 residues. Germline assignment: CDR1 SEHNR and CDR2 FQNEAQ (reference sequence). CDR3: CASSIGLAGDYYEQYF. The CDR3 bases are TGTGCCAGCAGCATAGGACTAGCGGGGGATTACTACGAGCAGTACTTC. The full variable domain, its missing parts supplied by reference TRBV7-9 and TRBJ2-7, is DTGVSQNPRHKITKRGQNVTFRCDPISEHNRLYWYRQTLGQGPEFLTYFQNEAQLEKSRLLSDRFSAERPKGSFSTLEIQRTEQGDSAMYLCASSIGLAGDYYEQYFGPGTRLTVT.

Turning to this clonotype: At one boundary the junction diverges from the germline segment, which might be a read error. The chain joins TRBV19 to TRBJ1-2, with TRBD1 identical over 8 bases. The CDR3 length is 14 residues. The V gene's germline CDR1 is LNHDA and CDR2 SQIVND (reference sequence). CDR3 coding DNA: TGTGCCAGTAGTCACGGACAGGGAACCTATTGCTACACCTTC. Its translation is CASSHGQGTYCYTF.

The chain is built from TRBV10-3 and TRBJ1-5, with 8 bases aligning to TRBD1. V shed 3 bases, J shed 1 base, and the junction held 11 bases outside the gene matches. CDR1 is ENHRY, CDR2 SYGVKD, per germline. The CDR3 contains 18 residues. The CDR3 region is CAISERYARQGSNQPQHF. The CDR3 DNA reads TGTGCCATCAGTGAACGATACGCTCGACAGGGGAGCAATCAGCCCCAGCATTTT.

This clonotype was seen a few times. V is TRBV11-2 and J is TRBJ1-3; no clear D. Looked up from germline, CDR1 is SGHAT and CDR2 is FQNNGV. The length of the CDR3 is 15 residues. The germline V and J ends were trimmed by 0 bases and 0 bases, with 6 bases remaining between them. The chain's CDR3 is CASSLEPTSGNTIYF. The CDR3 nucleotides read TGTGCCAGCAGCTTAGAACCTACCTCTGGAAACACCATATATTTT.

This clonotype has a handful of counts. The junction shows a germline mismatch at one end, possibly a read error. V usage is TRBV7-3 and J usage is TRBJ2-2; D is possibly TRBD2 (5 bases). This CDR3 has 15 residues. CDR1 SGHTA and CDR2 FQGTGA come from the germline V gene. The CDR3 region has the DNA TGCGCCAGCAGCTTGGGAGTCGCGATCACCGGGGAGCTGTTTTTT. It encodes CASSLGVAITGELFF.

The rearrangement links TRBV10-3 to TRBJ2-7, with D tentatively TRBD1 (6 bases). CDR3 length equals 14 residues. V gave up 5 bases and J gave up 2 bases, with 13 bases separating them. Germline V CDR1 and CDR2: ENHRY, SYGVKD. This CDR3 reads CAISSRQAPYEQYF. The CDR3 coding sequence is TGTGCCATCAGTTCCCGACAGGCTCCCTACGAGCAGTACTTC.

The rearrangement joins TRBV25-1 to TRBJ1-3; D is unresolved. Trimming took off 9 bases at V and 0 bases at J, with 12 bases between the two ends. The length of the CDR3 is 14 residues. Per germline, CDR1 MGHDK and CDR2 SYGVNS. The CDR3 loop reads CASEGLRSGNTIYF. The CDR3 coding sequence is TGTGCCAGTGAAGGCTTACGCTCTGGAAACACCATATATTTT.

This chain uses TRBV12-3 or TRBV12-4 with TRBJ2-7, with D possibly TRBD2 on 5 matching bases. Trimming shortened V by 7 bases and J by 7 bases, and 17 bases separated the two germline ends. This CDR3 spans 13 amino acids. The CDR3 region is CASTPLTGGEQYF. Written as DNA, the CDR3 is TGTGCCAGCACCCCACTGACTGGCGGGGAGCAGTACTTC.

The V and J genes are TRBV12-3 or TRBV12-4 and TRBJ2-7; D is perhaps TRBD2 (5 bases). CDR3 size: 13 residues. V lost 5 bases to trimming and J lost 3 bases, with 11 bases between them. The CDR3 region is CASSGELDYEQYF. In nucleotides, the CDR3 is TGTGCCAGCAGTGGCGAACTAGACTACGAGCAGTACTTC.

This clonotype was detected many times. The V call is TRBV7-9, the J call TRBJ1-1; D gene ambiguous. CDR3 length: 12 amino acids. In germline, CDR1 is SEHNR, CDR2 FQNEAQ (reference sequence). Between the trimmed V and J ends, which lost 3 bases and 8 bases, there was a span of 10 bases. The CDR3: CASSLGNVEAFF. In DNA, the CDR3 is TGTGCCAGCAGCTTGGGGAACGTGGAAGCTTTCTTT.

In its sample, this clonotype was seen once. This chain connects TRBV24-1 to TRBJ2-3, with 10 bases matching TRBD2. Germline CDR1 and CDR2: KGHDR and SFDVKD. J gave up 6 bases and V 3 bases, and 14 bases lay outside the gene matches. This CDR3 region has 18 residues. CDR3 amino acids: CATSDPKSSGSPGDTQYF. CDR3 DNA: TGTGCCACCAGTGATCCAAAATCTAGCGGGAGTCCCGGGGATACGCAGTATTTT.

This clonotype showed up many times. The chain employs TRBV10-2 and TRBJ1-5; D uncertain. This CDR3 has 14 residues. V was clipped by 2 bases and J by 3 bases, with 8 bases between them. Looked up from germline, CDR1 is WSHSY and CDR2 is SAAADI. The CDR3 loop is CASSEGGFNQPQHF. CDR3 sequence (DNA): TGCGCCAGCAGTGAGGGAGGTTTCAATCAGCCCCAGCATTTT.

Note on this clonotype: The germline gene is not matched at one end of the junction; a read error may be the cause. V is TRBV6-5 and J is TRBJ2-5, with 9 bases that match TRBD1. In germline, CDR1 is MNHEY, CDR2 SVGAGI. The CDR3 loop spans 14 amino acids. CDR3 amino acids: CAISYGTGMETQYF. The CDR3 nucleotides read TGTGCCATCAGTTACGGGACAGGGATGGAGACCCAGTACTTC.

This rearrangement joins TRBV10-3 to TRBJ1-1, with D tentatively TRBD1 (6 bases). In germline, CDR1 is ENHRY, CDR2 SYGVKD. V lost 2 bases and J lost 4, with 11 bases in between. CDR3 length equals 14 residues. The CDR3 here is CAISEGRGSTEAFF. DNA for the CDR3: TGTGCCATCAGTGAGGGCAGGGGAAGCACTGAAGCTTTCTTT.

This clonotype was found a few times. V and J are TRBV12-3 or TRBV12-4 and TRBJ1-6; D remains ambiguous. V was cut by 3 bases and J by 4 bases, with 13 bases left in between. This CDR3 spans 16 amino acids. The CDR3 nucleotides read TGTGCCAGCAGTTTCGGTATCCGGCCTTATAATTCACCCCTCCACTTT. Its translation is CASSFGIRPYNSPLHF.

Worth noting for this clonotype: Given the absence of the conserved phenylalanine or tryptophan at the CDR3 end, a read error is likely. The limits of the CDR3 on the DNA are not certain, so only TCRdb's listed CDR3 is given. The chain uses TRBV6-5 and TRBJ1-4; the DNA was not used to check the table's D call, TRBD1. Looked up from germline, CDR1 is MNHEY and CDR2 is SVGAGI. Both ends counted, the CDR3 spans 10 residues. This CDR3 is CASSTEGQVG.

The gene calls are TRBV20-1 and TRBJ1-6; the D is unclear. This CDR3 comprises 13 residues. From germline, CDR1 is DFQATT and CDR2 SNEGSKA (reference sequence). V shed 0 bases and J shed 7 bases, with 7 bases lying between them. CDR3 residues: CSAREGGNSPLHF. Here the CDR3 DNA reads TGCAGTGCTAGAGAGGGAGGAAATTCACCCCTCCACTTT.

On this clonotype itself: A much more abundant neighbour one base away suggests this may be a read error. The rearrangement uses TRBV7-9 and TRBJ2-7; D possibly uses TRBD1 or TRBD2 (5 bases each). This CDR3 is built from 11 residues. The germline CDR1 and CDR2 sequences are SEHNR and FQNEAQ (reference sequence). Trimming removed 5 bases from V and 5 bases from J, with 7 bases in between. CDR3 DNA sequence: TGTGCCAGCAGCGGGGGTCACGAGCAGTACTTC. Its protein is CASSGGHEQYF.

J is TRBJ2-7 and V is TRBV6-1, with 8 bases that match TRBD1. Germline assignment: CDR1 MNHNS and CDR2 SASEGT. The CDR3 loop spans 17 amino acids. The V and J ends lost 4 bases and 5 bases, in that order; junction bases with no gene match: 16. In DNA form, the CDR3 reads TGTGCCAGCAGTGCCTCCGGGACAGGAAACCCTTGGCACGAGCAGTACTTC. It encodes CASSASGTGNPWHEQYF.

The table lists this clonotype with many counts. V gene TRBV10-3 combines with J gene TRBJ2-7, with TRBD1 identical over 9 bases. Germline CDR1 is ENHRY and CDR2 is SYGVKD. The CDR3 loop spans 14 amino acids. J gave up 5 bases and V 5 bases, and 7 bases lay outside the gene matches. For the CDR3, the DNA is TGTGCCATCAGTCGCGGGACAGGGATTGACGAGCAGTACTTC. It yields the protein CAISRGTGIDEQYF.

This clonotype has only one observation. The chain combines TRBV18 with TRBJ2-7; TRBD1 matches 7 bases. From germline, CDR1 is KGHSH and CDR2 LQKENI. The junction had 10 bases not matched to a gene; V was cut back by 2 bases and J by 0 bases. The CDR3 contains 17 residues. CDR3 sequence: CASSPGAGQASSYEQYF. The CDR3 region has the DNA TGTGCCAGCTCACCAGGGGCCGGACAGGCAAGCTCCTACGAGCAGTACTTC.